This TCR beta chain was identified during a study of blood T cell repertoires in COVID-19. Seattle patients were enrolled during active infection and followed longitudinally. The data were produced by immunoSEQ multiplex PCR, yet TCRdb's version contains in-frame clones alone and is incomplete. In the table there are approximately 70,000 clones, roughly 85% of which are singletons. The receptor's source is a woman in her fifties or sixties with COVID-19, enrolled during active disease. Sample: peripheral blood.

CDR3 DNA: TGTGCCAGCAGCGTTAAATCAGGGGGCGCCGAAGCTTTCTTT. As protein: CASSVKSGGAEAFF. This chain connects TRBV11-2 to TRBJ1-1; 8 positions agree with TRBD1. The V gene end was trimmed by 5 bases and the J gene end by 8 bases; junction bases not matched to a gene: 10. Germline V CDR1 and CDR2: SGHAT, FQNNGV. The CDR3 totals 14 residues.